The sequence of this T cell receptor beta chain was determined in a study of tumor T cells in aggressive B-cell lymphoma. Method: immunoSEQ multiplex PCR; TCRdb's copy keeps in-frame clones and lacks some. This sample yields 500 or so clones, of which 87% are seen a single time; about 17% belongs to the top ten. Germline values: CDR1 SEHNR, CDR2 FQNEAQ (reference sequence). The CDR3 is made up of 17 amino acids. Unmatched junction bases numbered 8, after V lost 2 bases and J lost 0 bases. V gene TRBV7-9 combines with J gene TRBJ1-2; 8 bases are a match to TRBD1. The origin of this receptor is an adult with diffuse large B cell lymphoma. Sequences were obtained from tumor tissue. CDR3 loop: CASSLNVRGPSNYGYTF. The CDR3 nucleotides read TGTGCCAGCAGCTTAAATGTCAGGGGGCCATCTAACTATGGCTACACCTTC.